Following are 26 T cell receptor beta chains from one sample sequenced in a study of T cells in localized non-small cell lung cancer. Here immunoSEQ multiplex PCR was the method, and the copy in TCRdb shows in-frame clones only, minus some. Found here are roughly 30,000 clones, approximately 94% of them singletons; the top ten hold around 0.73%. This specimen was peripheral blood, taken before any cancer treatment. All receptors derive from a woman aged 35-75 years with stage I lung adenocarcinoma.

The chain links TRBV5-1 to TRBJ2-1; 7 bases match TRBD2. The ends lost 0 bases at V and 4 bases at J; junction bases unmatched: 13. The length of the CDR3 is 18 residues. CDR1 and CDR2 from the germline V gene are SGHRS and YFSETQ. This chain's CDR3 is CASSLAVSAAGPYNEQFF. The CDR3 region has the DNA TGCGCCAGCAGCTTGGCCGTCTCTGCAGCGGGGCCTTACAATGAGCAGTTCTTC.

The chain carries TRBV7-9 and TRBJ1-5; possible D gene TRBD1, 5 bases. Germline CDR1 reads SEHNR; CDR2 reads FQNEAQ (reference sequence). V shed 5 bases and J shed 7 bases, with 12 bases lying between them. This CDR3 is built from 13 residues. The CDR3 spells CASSGRDVQPQHF. CDR3 DNA: TGTGCCAGCAGCGGCAGGGACGTCCAGCCCCAGCATTTT.

This sequence joins TRBV4-3 and TRBJ1-3, with D perhaps TRBD1 (5 bases). The CDR3 runs 17 residues. Trimming pared 4 bases from V and 2 bases from J, leaving 18 bases between. Per germline, CDR1 LGHNA and CDR2 YSLEER. This chain's CDR3 is CASSPQPGPTPGNTIYF. The CDR3 DNA reads TGCGCCAGCAGCCCCCAGCCGGGACCGACTCCTGGAAACACCATATATTTT.

V gene TRBV7-2 combines with J gene TRBJ1-2, with a weak D call TRBD1 (6 bases). Per the germline V gene, CDR1 is SGHTA and CDR2 is FQGNSA. V was clipped by 5 bases and J by 2 bases, with 15 bases between them. CDR3 size: 15 residues. The CDR3 DNA sequence: TGTGCCAGCAGCCCCGGACAGCGAGGCAACTATGGCTACACCTTC. It yields the protein CASSPGQRGNYGYTF.

The chain is built from TRBV5-1 and TRBJ1-2; 7 bases are shared with TRBD1. Germline V lookup: CDR1 SGHRS, CDR2 YFSETQ. CDR3 length equals 16 residues. V lost 3 bases and J lost 4; bases outside the gene matches: 12. CDR3 sequence reads: CASSSPGGQGSYGYTF. As DNA, the CDR3 is TGCGCCAGCAGCTCCCCAGGGGGGCAGGGGTCCTATGGCTACACCTTC.

This rearrangement joins TRBV9 to TRBJ1-2; 10 nucleotides agree with TRBD1. Germline-derived CDR1 and CDR2 are SGDLS and YYNGEE. Trimming cost V 5 bases and J 2 bases; bases outside gene matches: 3. CDR3 length: 14 residues. The CDR3 reads CASSRTGGNYGYTF. In nucleotides, the CDR3 is TGTGCCAGCAGTCGGACAGGGGGGAACTATGGCTACACCTTC.

V gene TRBV2 combines with J gene TRBJ1-1; TRBD1 agrees at 9 bases. The V segment lost 7 bases and the J segment 5 bases; nucleotides outside the gene matches: 2. The germline V gene encodes CDR1 SNHLY and CDR2 FYNNEI. CDR3 length: 12 amino acids. Written as DNA, the CDR3 is TGTGCCAGCATAGGGACAGGGACTGAAGCTTTCTTT. Translated, it gives CASIGTGTEAFF.

The chain is built from TRBV11-2 and TRBJ1-1; perhaps TRBD1 as D (5 bases). This CDR3 is built from 13 residues. The V end was cut by 1 base, the J end by 8 bases, with 11 bases between. Per the germline V gene, CDR1 is SGHAT and CDR2 is FQNNGV. CDR3 nucleotide sequence: TGTGCCAGCAGCTTAGTTGGGGCGGGGGAAGCTTTCTTT. Amino acid sequence: CASSLVGAGEAFF.

The rearrangement links TRBV28 to TRBJ2-5; D not certain. The CDR3 has 15 amino acids. The V end lost 5 bases, the J end lost 1 base, and 14 bases lay between the germline ends. Germline CDR1 MDHEN, CDR2 SYDVKM. In DNA, the CDR3 is TGTGCCAGCAGTGTGATTGAGCCTCTCCAAGAGACCCAGTACTTC. Translation: CASSVIEPLQETQYF.

The rearrangement joins TRBV5-4 to TRBJ2-2; either TRBD1 or TRBD2 may supply D (5 bases each). This CDR3 region has 15 residues. The V end lost 3 bases, the J end lost 6 bases, and 15 bases lay between the germline ends. Germline V gene lookup returns CDR1 SGHNT and CDR2 YYREEE (reference sequence). CDR3 nucleotides: TGTGCCAGCAGCTGGCTGGGGCCGGGATCCGGGGAGCTGTTTTTT. Translation: CASSWLGPGSGELFF. Variable domain in full (rest from reference TRBV5-4 and TRBJ2-2): ETGVTQSPTHLIKTRGQQVTLRCSSQSGHNTVSWYQQALGQGPQFIFQYYREEENGRGNFPPRFSGLQFPNYSSELNVNALELDDSALYLCASSWLGPGSGELFFGEGSRLTVL.

The chain has TRBV6-5 and TRBJ1-2; no firm D call. CDR1 MNHEY and CDR2 SVGAGI come from the germline V gene. V was cut by 5 bases and J by 6 bases, with 16 bases left in between. This CDR3 has 14 residues. CDR3 protein: CASSPRQRSDGYTF. CDR3 DNA sequence: TGTGCCAGCAGTCCACGACAAAGGAGTGATGGCTACACCTTC.

This clone appeared a single time. The chain recombines TRBV19 with TRBJ2-7; possibly TRBD1 for D (5 bases). The V gene's germline CDR1 is LNHDA and CDR2 SQIVND (reference sequence). V was clipped by 5 bases and J by 6 bases, with 14 bases between them. There are 13 residues in the CDR3. DNA of the CDR3: TGTGCCAGTAGTGTAGCAGGGTTGGCCGAGCAGTACTTC. It encodes CASSVAGLAEQYF.

The chain combines TRBV2 with TRBJ1-4; 9 bases are shared with TRBD1. The length of the CDR3 is 13 residues. Looked up from germline, CDR1 is SNHLY and CDR2 is FYNNEI. The J segment lost 8 bases and the V segment lost 8 bases, leaving 6 bases of the junction unmatched. The CDR3 loop is CASGRGQGEKLFF. CDR3 bases: TGTGCCAGCGGGAGGGGACAGGGAGAAAAACTGTTTTTT.

This clone was detected only a few times. The rearrangement links TRBV10-3 to TRBJ1-5; 11 positions agree with TRBD1. Germline CDR1 ENHRY, CDR2 SYGVKD. CDR3 length equals 17 residues. The J segment lost 5 bases and the V segment lost 0 bases, leaving 6 bases of the junction unmatched. The CDR3 sequence: CAISESKWTGGDQPQHF. The CDR3 DNA follows: TGTGCCATCAGTGAGTCGAAGTGGACAGGGGGCGATCAGCCCCAGCATTTT.

V gene TRBV6-1 combines with J gene TRBJ1-2; 12 bases fit TRBD1. The trim removed 5 bases at V and 6 bases at J, leaving 4 bases unmatched. The CDR3 is 14 amino acids. Germline-derived CDR1 and CDR2 are MNHNS and SASEGT. CDR3 in amino acids: CASSPWDRGHGYTF. The CDR3 DNA reads TGTGCCAGCAGTCCCTGGGACAGGGGGCATGGCTACACCTTC.

The chain combines TRBV7-2 with TRBJ2-5, with D maybe TRBD2 (6 bases). V was clipped by 2 bases and J by 4 bases, with 14 bases between them. The germline CDR1 and CDR2 sequences are SGHTA and FQGNSA. The CDR3 length is 15 residues. DNA of the CDR3: TGTGCCAGCAGCTTATCAGCGGGTACTACAGAGACCCAGTACTTC. This codes for CASSLSAGTTETQYF.

CDR3 amino acids: CASSIGSGTQYF. In nucleotides, the CDR3 is TGTGCCAGTAGTATCGGGAGCGGCACCCAGTACTTC. This rearrangement joins TRBV19 to TRBJ2-5; D is possibly TRBD2 (6 bases). CDR1 is LNHDA and CDR2 is SQIVND in the germline V gene (reference sequence). CDR3 length: 12 amino acids. V was pared by 3 bases and J by 8 bases, with 10 bases between.

This clone was observed a single time. The rearrangement links TRBV7-9 to TRBJ1-6; 9 bases fit TRBD1. Germline-derived CDR1 and CDR2 are SEHNR and FQNEAQ (reference sequence). The ends lost 8 bases at V and 7 bases at J; junction bases unmatched: 6. The CDR3 loop spans 14 amino acids. The CDR3 spells CASEGQGQNSPLHF. CDR3 sequence (DNA): TGTGCCAGCGAAGGACAGGGGCAGAATTCACCCCTCCACTTT.

V gene TRBV5-1 combines with J gene TRBJ2-5; tentatively, D is TRBD2 (5 bases). This CDR3 has 13 residues. Germline CDR1 and CDR2: SGHRS and YFSETQ. The V end lost 4 bases, the J end lost 5 bases, and 12 bases lay between the germline ends. CDR3 region: CASSPNQRETQYF. In nucleotides, the CDR3 is TGCGCCAGCAGCCCAAACCAGCGGGAGACCCAGTACTTC.

The genes are TRBV5-6 and TRBJ1-2; no clear D. Trimming pared 0 bases from V and 4 bases from J, leaving 13 bases between. Germline CDR1 SGHDT, CDR2 YYEEEE. There are 15 residues in the CDR3. The CDR3 region has the DNA TGTGCCAGCAGCTTGGTAGGACGGTACCCCTATGGCTACACCTTC. Protein sequence: CASSLVGRYPYGYTF. Based on the CDR3 plus reference TRBV5-6 and TRBJ1-2, the full variable domain is DAGVTQSPTHLIKTRGQQVTLRCSPKSGHDTVSWYQQALGQGPQFIFQYYEEEERQRGNFPDRFSGHQFPNYSSELNVNALLLGDSALYLCASSLVGRYPYGYTFGSGTRLTVV.

The chain links TRBV7-9 to TRBJ1-3, with D unresolved. Germline CDR1 reads SEHNR; CDR2 reads FQNEAQ (reference sequence). The length of the CDR3 is 15 residues. Trimming stripped 3 bases from V and 3 bases from J, with 12 bases between. CDR3 amino acids: CASSLGRAGGNTIYF. In nucleotides, the CDR3 is TGTGCCAGCAGCTTGGGGAGGGCCGGTGGAAACACCATATATTTT.

This sequence joins TRBV4-3 and TRBJ1-6, with no clear D. V lost 1 base to trimming and J lost 10 bases, with 14 bases between them. CDR3 length equals 15 residues. The germline V gene encodes CDR1 LGHNA and CDR2 YSLEER. The CDR3 coding sequence is TGCGCCAGCAGCCAAGGGGCTTTGAGGGTCTCACCCCTCCACTTT. Translating gives CASSQGALRVSPLHF.

The chain has TRBV2 and TRBJ2-1; the D call may be TRBD1 or TRBD2 (7 bases each). Per the germline V gene, CDR1 is SNHLY and CDR2 is FYNNEI. The CDR3 runs 15 residues. With 7 bases removed from V and 8 bases from J, the gap between germline ends came to 21 bases. Written as DNA, the CDR3 is TGTGCCAGCACTAGGGAGGGGGCGCTCGTCCATGAGCAGTTCTTC. This sequence encodes CASTREGALVHEQFF.

The chain employs TRBV19 and TRBJ2-2; tentative D call: TRBD1 (6 bases). This CDR3 spans 17 amino acids. Trimming took off 7 bases at V and 4 bases at J, with 22 bases between the two ends. CDR1 LNHDA and CDR2 SQIVND come from the germline V gene (reference sequence). For the CDR3, the DNA is TGTGCCAGTACGACTCCCCCGGGGCAGGGGAGCACCGGGGAGCTGTTTTTT. Protein: CASTTPPGQGSTGELFF.

The chain has TRBV5-1 and TRBJ2-7, with 8 nucleotides matching TRBD2. Germline CDR1 is SGHRS and CDR2 is YFSETQ. The CDR3 loop spans 14 amino acids. V lost 2 bases and J lost 4; bases outside the gene matches: 5. In DNA, the CDR3 is TGCGCCAGCAGCTTAATAGCGGGGTTGTACGAGCAGTACTTC. Residues: CASSLIAGLYEQYF. The variable domain in full, with the rest retrieved from reference TRBV5-1 and TRBJ2-7, is KAGVTQTPRYLIKTRGQQVTLSCSPISGHRSVSWYQQTPGQGLQFLFEYFSETQRNKGNFPGRFSGRQFSNSRSEMNVSTLELGDSALYLCASSLIAGLYEQYFGPGTRLTVT.

V gene TRBV27 combines with J gene TRBJ2-7, with 9 nucleotides matching TRBD1. V shed 6 bases and J 2 bases; nucleotides not matched to a gene: 5. This CDR3 contains 14 residues. Germline V gives CDR1 MNHEY, CDR2 SMNVEV (reference sequence). CDR3 region: CASREGTGPYEQYF. The CDR3 DNA reads as TGTGCCAGCAGGGAAGGGACAGGGCCCTACGAGCAGTACTTC.